This T cell receptor beta chain was sequenced during a study of CXCR3-negative and CXCR3-positive naive CD8 T cells. Study-wide results and limits: Partial loss of CXCR3 expression followed cryopreservation; most assays used fresh PBMCs.

As to this clonotype: Its target is unknown.

UMI-labeled 5' RACE TRB cDNA libraries were prepared from the cells. TCRdb reworked the 5' RACE reads into one entry per CDR3 protein, no DNA. The sample holds 100,000 to 150,000 distinct CDR3 sequences. The CDR3 loop spans 17 amino acids. Germline values: CDR1 LGHNA, CDR2 YNFKEQ. The receptor was derived from a human donor in good health. Some clones in this sample may be carry-over from other donors' samples. The rearrangement links TRBV4-2 to TRBJ2-3; TCRdb's D gene call, TRBD1, goes unchecked for lack of DNA. Sequencing was done on a sample of naive CXCR3- CD8+ T cells from blood. Subset noted: CD45RO-CCR7+CD27+CD95- naive CD8+ T cells lacking CXCR3 (TNR3-). CDR3 sequence: CASSQDVSGLAEDTQYF.